The present T cell receptor (beta chain) was sequenced within a study of OX40 agonist ivuxolimab in advanced cancers. For context, the study as a whole: The costimulatory receptor OX40 (CD134) was targeted by ivuxolimab, a fully human IgG2 agonistic monoclonal antibody. Intravenous ivuxolimab was administered to patients every 2 weeks at six dose levels: 0.01, 0.1, 0.3, 1.5, 3 and 10 mg/kg. Prior anti-PD-1, anti-PD-L1 or anti-CTLA-4 therapy was permitted, and 35% to 40% of dose-escalation patients had received checkpoint inhibitors. Among the approximately 50 dose-escalation patients, around 20 had hepatocellular carcinoma, 15 or so melanoma, 9 renal cell carcinoma and 9 head and neck cancer. The paper covers the monotherapy dose-escalation part of the phase I ivuxolimab trial, which included N ≈ 50 patients. The dose-escalation cohort was about 86% male with a mean age of approximately 59 years, ranging from roughly 20 to 80. The point of sequencing TCRbeta in the periphery was to test whether ivuxolimab changed TCR sequence diversity and drove clonal T-cell expansion. Partial responses occurred in three dose-escalation patients: two with cutaneous melanoma and one with hepatocellular carcinoma. The investigation overall reported the following: The antigen specificity of the clonally expanded peripheral T cells was not determined. In the 0.1-3.0 mg/kg groups, partial responders had among the lowest normalized peripheral clonal expansion, particularly in CD8+ T cells. Low levels of normalized T-cell clonal expansion were also shown by some nonresponding patients. At doses of 0.1 to 3.0 mg/kg, clonal expansion of both CD4+ and CD8+ blood T cells was observed from baseline to week 6. After ivuxolimab, more expanded clones were found on average in CD8+ T cells than in CD4+ T cells.

This clone occurred a few times. Its specific antigen is unknown. No qualities accompany the bases; no much larger clone lies one base away. The trial excluded patients who had a history of autoimmune disease or who were on systemic immunosuppression. In every dose cohort, peripheral blood was drawn for TCR sequencing at baseline, cycle 4 day 1, and cycle 7 day 1. The samples were drawn from a first-in-human, open-label, multicenter phase I dose-escalation trial of ivuxolimab. Adults with locally advanced or metastatic melanoma, renal cell carcinoma, hepatocellular carcinoma or head and neck squamous cell carcinoma were enrolled in the trial. Before TCR sequencing, CD4+ T cells and CD8+ T cells from peripheral blood were sorted into separate populations. Genomic DNA was isolated from the sorted cells so that the TCRbeta CDR3 region could be sequenced. TCRbeta CDR3 regions were sequenced using the immunoSEQ Assay. TCRdb limited this immuneACCESS table to in-frame rearrangements with V and J called. A share of clones is missing; checked studies link under half to unresolved V genes, and the rest is unexplained. The sample table holds some 78,000 clones, of which roughly 92% were seen once. Around 2.8% of the sample is in the top ten clones.

The V end loses 0 bases and the J end loses 7 bases, and a stretch of 6 bases separates them. CDR1 and CDR2 (SGHNT, YENEEA) derive from the germline V gene. There are 12 amino acids in the CDR3, from cysteine to phenylalanine inclusive. The retained sequence is limited to the CDR3, 36 bases, with the frame set at the first base. The sample consisted of CD4+ or CD8+ T cells sorted from blood, taken in a trial of the OX40 agonist ivuxolimab. Recombination linked TRBV11-3 to TRBJ1-1; the D segment cannot be called with confidence. This TCR was recovered from an adult with an advanced solid tumor such as melanoma, head and neck, liver or kidney cancer. The CDR3 reads as follows: CASSLEGSEAFF. The DNA sequence follows: TGTGCCAGCAGCTTAGAAGGAAGTGAAGCTTTCTTT. Reference TRBV11-3 and TRBJ1-1 proteins supply the regions before and after the CDR3; the full variable domain is: EAGVVQSPRYKIIEKKQPVAFWCNPISGHNTLYWYLQNLGQGPELLIRYENEEAVDDSQLPKDRFSAERLKGVDSTLKIQPAELGDSAVYLCASSLEGSEAFFGQGTRLTVV.